The T cell receptor (beta chain) under discussion was sequenced for a study of cytomegalovirus exposure and HLA in healthy donors (TCRdb year 2017). Broadly, across the study: According to an earlier analysis of several hundred of the donors, 150 million to 200 million T cells yielded over 90 million unique TCR beta sequences and roughly 280 Gb of sequence data. Every discovery cohort repertoire had been produced on one sequencing platform. The number of typed donors differed by locus: about 620-630 for A, B, C, DRB1 and DQB1; 522 for DQA1; over 600 for DPA1; and about 450 for DPB1. Besides the first cohort of roughly 660 subjects, a separate validation cohort made up of about 120 different subjects was used. In the later analysis, no new phenotypic data were used to find candidate immune exposures; instead, reliance was placed on TCR beta sequences and their occurrence across donors. The study aimed to test whether cataloging public T cell receptors could reveal signatures of past pathogen exposure. Because of strong linkage in the cohort, four to six DR-DQ haplotypes were treated as single units for association and clustering. In a later genetic analysis, genome-wide SNP genotypes for about three fifths of the roughly 670 donors were used, and that subset was treated as a discovery cohort. In a later analysis, previously published TCR beta repertoires from 670 or so donors were re-analyzed and high-resolution HLA genotyping was added so that TCR occurrence patterns could be studied. Class I and class II HLA loci were covered by the typing at four-digit resolution. The study profiled the T cell repertoires of hundreds of subjects by immunosequencing and related them to cytomegalovirus serostatus. An earlier analysis of 587 of the donors applied high-throughput TCR beta sequencing to assess whether each TCR beta V gene segment acted as functional or pseudogenic. Donor age, sex, ethnicity and CMV serostatus were compiled alongside the repertoire data. High-throughput TCR immunosequencing, statistical association of individual TCRs with disease status, and machine learning were combined to predict cytomegalovirus infection status. The genetic ancestry cluster associated with self-reported Caucasian donors included about four fifths of the 398 genotyped donors. About 320 gigabases of sequencing data and approximately 80 million unique TCR sequences were included in an early release covering over 600 HLA-typed donors. Across 398 genotyped donors of the cohort, an average of about 200,000 unique TCR beta nucleotide sequences per donor were sequenced, and about a sixth of those sequences were non-productive.

The junction shows trimming of 1 base on V and 0 bases on J, plus 10 bases between the germline ends. From the cysteine up to the phenylalanine, the CDR3 has a length of 16 residues. The read is trimmed to its CDR3 DNA, 48 bases read in frame from base 1. Based on the germline V gene (reference sequence), the CDR1 and CDR2 sequences are MNHNY and SVGAGI. The cohort was made up of approximately 700 healthy bone marrow donors. Cohort members were all nominally healthy when sampled, although unrecorded immune exposures were likely present. The donor was CMV seronegative and belonged to the group of 350 to 400 seronegative cohort members. A peripheral blood sample was collected from each donor, and TCR beta sequencing was performed on peripheral blood mononuclear cells. The Qiagen DNeasy Blood Extraction Kit was used to extract genomic DNA from the blood cell samples. Receptor amplification or capture employed the immunoSEQ multiplex PCR assay. The multiplex PCR relied on a mix of 60 forward primers for TCR Vbeta segments and 13 reverse primers for TCR Jbeta segments. A multiplex PCR assay on genomic DNA amplified the CDR3 region of rearranged TCR beta genes. The Illumina HiSeq System was used to sequence the amplified TCR beta libraries as 87-base-pair reads. Concerning the study's data processing: A later analysis counted around 72 million unique TCR beta chains across the approximately 700 repertoires, and some 11 million of these chains were shared by at least two donors. Raw reads were error-corrected and collapsed into unique sequences by a nearest-neighbor algorithm in which closely related sequences were merged to remove PCR and sequencing errors. V, D and J gene segments were assigned by aligning CDR3 sequences to IMGT reference sequences. For a sequence to be retained, at least a six-nucleotide match to both a V gene segment and a J gene segment was required. A rearrangement was called productive if the CDR3 had no stop codons and remained in frame with V and J, and every other rearrangement was called non-productive. Following IMGT convention, CDR3 was defined as the stretch from the second conserved V-encoded cysteine to the conserved J-encoded phenylalanine. In an earlier analysis of around 640 of the donors, sequences lacking an unambiguous match to a single V gene segment were excluded. An earlier analysis of several hundred of the donors called V segments functional above 56.7% productive rearrangements and segregating when the between-donor standard deviation exceeded 5%. To diagnose cytomegalovirus status from the catalog of TCR beta chain sequences, a statistical classification framework was built. In a later analysis, TCR nucleotide sequences were compared against IMGT/GENE-DB human TR gene sequences so that V and J genes could be assigned. In a later analysis, CDR3 sequences and most-parsimonious VDJ recombination scenarios were assigned using the TCRdist pipeline. A later analysis defined each TCR beta chain by its CDR3 amino acid sequence plus V-gene family, and excluded reads lacking a unique V-gene family. As a way to deal with suspected cross-contamination and a sequencing artifact, a later analysis dropped hundreds of nucleotide sequences that were highly shared and had low generation probability. In a later analysis, a clonal expansion index for each public chain was calculated from normalized within-repertoire ranks of inferred template counts. In a later analysis, generation probabilities were computed with a VDJ recombination model fitted to out-of-frame rearrangements, and the resulting probabilities were checked against IGoR. A later analysis scored TCR-TCR, TCR-HLA and TCR-CMV co-occurrence with hypergeometric tests, applying a repertoire-size bias correction to TCR pairs. A later analysis estimated false discovery rates by permuting HLA or CMV assignments 20 times. In a later analysis, co-occurring TCRs were grouped with DBSCAN, and TCRdist sequence similarity was added when clustering was performed within HLA-allele-positive subsets. Co-occurrence clustering excluded repertoires with fewer than 30,000 or more than 120,000 public chains, plus five with anomalous nucleotide sharing. The clones in this table, taken by TCRdb from immuneACCESS, are in-frame only. Not every clone is retained; where verified, under half of the shortfall comes from an unresolved V gene, and the cause of the rest is unknown. The V and J calls and clone size come from that table; D and trimming were worked out from the DNA. For this sample the table gives roughly 180,000 clones, of which 65% to 85% were detected only once. 2.4% of the sample is in the top ten clones.

General findings and caveats noted by the study authors: In a later analysis, around 17,000 TCR beta sequences were associated with specific HLA alleles at a false discovery rate of 0.05. When HLA alleles, especially DR and DQ, strongly co-occurred, attributing TCR associations to individual alleles was difficult. In a later genetic analysis, a missense DCLRE1C variant was associated with V-gene and J-gene trimming of TCR beta chains, and the association was replicated in an independent cohort. According to the authors, the approach could potentially be generalized to other disease states and immunological phenotypes. The only immune exposure information available for the cohort was CMV serostatus. A further reported finding was that TCR beta sequences accurately predicted the HLA-A and HLA-B alleles for most subjects in the first cohort. In an earlier analysis of approximately 600 of the donors, most TCR beta V segments were observed in productive rearrangements about 90% or about 30% of the time, broadly matching IMGT annotations. In a later analysis, the rate of TCR association differed among HLA loci, with DRB1 alleles having the most associated TCRs and HLA-C alleles having the fewest. In a later genetic analysis, fewer N-insertions in productive TCRs were reported among donors in an Asian-associated ancestry cluster than the roughly 710-donor mean. In a later analysis, most CMV-associated TCR beta chains were found to appear HLA-restricted, with HLA associations seemingly driven largely by CMV exposure. Most TCR sequences were seen in very few donors, while some public TCRs were found in many individuals. This cohort had only TCR beta chains sequenced, and the lack of alpha or paired-chain data limited which features could be detected. The study listed approximately 150 TCR beta chains as associated with cytomegalovirus. Some IMGT-functional V segments, including TRBV6-2 and TRBV6-3, could not be distinguished by the 87-base-pair reads and were therefore excluded. In vitro tests confirmed that three of the cytomegalovirus-associated TCR beta chains recognize cytomegalovirus antigens. Linkage disequilibrium might explain the correlated functional status among segregating V segments, but an unknown experimental factor could not be ruled out. Presence/absence analyses assumed roughly uniform sequencing depth across donors, an assumption that may not hold. Because counts were too low, 15 to 20 rarely observed V segments, including chromosome 9 orphons, were left out of the earlier analysis of 587 of the donors. In a later analysis, several top co-occurrence clusters were reported to appear linked to parvovirus B19, influenza, CMV and Epstein-Barr virus. In a later analysis, HLA-associated TCR beta chains were found to be more clonally expanded and to have lower generation probabilities than equally common non-associated chains. A cluster of highly shared sequence variants was judged likely to be a technical artifact of the sequencing pipeline. Because some donors lacked HLA typing at each locus, the association tests relied only on the typed subset. In both the original and validation cohorts, the classifier was reported to diagnose cytomegalovirus status with high specificity and sensitivity.

Comment on this clone: Its antigen has not been determined. No base quality values were provided; no much bigger clone lies one nucleotide off.

The chain employs TRBV6-6 and TRBJ2-1; there is no confident call for the D gene. Source material: PBMCs. The receptor comes from a male donor in good health and CMV-seronegative. The DNA is as follows: TGTGCCAGCAGTTACTTGACTCAAAGCTCCTACAATGAGCAGTTCTTC. It specifies CASSYLTQSSYNEQFF.